The 11 T cell receptor beta chains presented below share a single source sample, sequenced in a study of identical twins. MiXCR, applied by TCRdb to the 5' RACE reads, yields one record per CDR3 protein. In the table there are about 470,000 distinct CDR3 sequences, 20% to 25% of which are singletons. These data also formed part of another study, on T cells expressing NK-cell markers.

The sequenced material came from CD4+ T cells sorted from blood. These receptors were taken from a woman between 18 and 29 years old in good health.

This clonotype was counted between two and nine times. This sequence joins TRBV9 and TRBJ2-7, with unresolved D. Germline loops: CDR1 SGDLS, CDR2 YYNGEE. The CDR3 covers 16 residues. Deletions cut 0 bases from V and 4 bases from J, with 17 bases between. CDR3 protein: CASSVEGSPSLYEQYF. Here the CDR3 DNA reads TGTGCCAGCAGCGTAGAGGGCAGCCCTTCTCTGTACGAGCAGTACTTC.

This chain uses TRBV20-1 with TRBJ2-5; possible D gene TRBD2, 6 bases. Germline-derived CDR1 and CDR2 are DFQATT and SNEGSKA (reference sequence). This CDR3 has 13 residues. Deletions cut 6 bases from V and 3 bases from J, with 14 bases between. CDR3 DNA: TGCAGTGCAGGGCTGGGACTGAAAGAGACCCAGTACTTC. This sequence encodes CSAGLGLKETQYF.

J is TRBJ2-3 and V is TRBV20-1; D perhaps matches TRBD2 (5 bases). This CDR3 is built from 13 residues. CDR1 DFQATT and CDR2 SNEGSKA come from the germline V gene (reference sequence). V was cut by 3 bases and J by 2 bases, with 9 bases left in between. The DNA for the CDR3 is TGCAGTGCTAGCGGCGGGTTCACAGATACGCAGTATTTT. This codes for CSASGGFTDTQYF.

This chain links TRBV28 with TRBJ1-1; TRBD1 is a possible D gene (5 bases). Trimming took off 5 bases at V and 6 bases at J, with 16 bases between the two ends. The CDR3 loop spans 14 amino acids. CDR1 MDHEN and CDR2 SYDVKM come from the germline V gene. The CDR3 nucleotides are TGTGCCAGCAGTCGGGGCCCTCAGAGGGCTGAAGCTTTCTTT. It encodes CASSRGPQRAEAFF. Filled out from reference TRBV28 and TRBJ1-1, the complete variable domain reads DVKVTQSSRYLVKRTGEKVFLECVQDMDHENMFWYRQDPGLGLRLIYFSYDVKMKEKGDIPEGYSVSREKKERFSLILESASTNQTSMYLCASSRGPQRAEAFFGQGTRLTVV.

The chain recombines TRBV7-9 with TRBJ2-1; 9 nucleotides agree with TRBD2. From germline, CDR1 is SEHNR and CDR2 FQNEAQ (reference sequence). CDR3 length equals 17 residues. After removal of 2 bases from V and 9 bases from J, the junction contained 14 bases not matched to a gene. The CDR3 DNA reads TGTGCCAGCAGCTTAACGTTTGATAGCGGGGGATCCGGTGAGCAGTTCTTC. This sequence encodes CASSLTFDSGGSGEQFF.

This clonotype showed up just a few times. The rearrangement uses TRBV20-1 and TRBJ2-7, with D perhaps matching TRBD2 (7 bases). Germline V gene data show CDR1 as DFQATT and CDR2 as SNEGSKA (reference sequence). V was shortened by 4 bases and J by 1 base, with 11 bases between the two germline ends. The CDR3 consists of 13 residues. The CDR3 DNA reads as TGCAGTGCTACGGGGGGCCATTCCTACGAGCAGTACTTC. Amino acids: CSATGGHSYEQYF.

This clonotype was seen only a few times. The rearrangement joins TRBV6-1 to TRBJ2-7; TRBD1 agrees at 8 bases. V lost 6 bases to trimming and J lost 7 bases; unmatched junction nucleotides: 11. The germline gives CDR1 MNHNS, CDR2 SASEGT. The length of the CDR3 is 14 residues. In DNA form, the CDR3 reads TGTGCCAGCAGAAACCCGACAGGGGTGGGAGAGCAGTACTTC. Translation gives CASRNPTGVGEQYF.

This chain uses TRBV29-1 with TRBJ2-1; the D gene is possibly TRBD1 (5 bases). The CDR3 is made up of 15 amino acids. Germline V CDR1 and CDR2: SQVTM, ANQGSEA. V dropped 1 base and J dropped 2 bases, with 12 bases sitting between them. Written as DNA, the CDR3 is TGCAGCGTTGAAGCGTCAGGGCCGACCTACAATGAGCAGTTCTTC. It is translated as CSVEASGPTYNEQFF.

The chain joins TRBV27 to TRBJ1-2; 10 bases are shared with TRBD1. In germline, CDR1 is MNHEY, CDR2 SMNVEV (reference sequence). CDR3 length: 14 residues. V trimming: 6 bases; J trimming: 5 bases; junction bases outside the gene matches: 6. CDR3 DNA sequence: TGTGCCAGCAGAAAGGCGGGACAGGGGTATGGCTACACCTTC. Translating it yields CASRKAGQGYGYTF.

This clonotype was seen more than once but under ten times. J is TRBJ2-1 and V is TRBV20-1; perhaps TRBD2 as D (6 bases). The germline gives CDR1 DFQATT, CDR2 SNEGSKA (reference sequence). Trimming left V 6 bases short and J 8 bases short, with 17 bases between. The CDR3 is 13 residues long. The CDR3 DNA follows: TGCAGTGCCCAAGGCGGAGGGTGGGATGAGCAGTTCTTC. This encodes CSAQGGGWDEQFF.

This sequence joins TRBV10-1 and TRBJ2-5, with D unresolved. Trimming cost V 0 bases and J 4 bases, with 12 bases left between them. The CDR3 runs to 15 residues. Germline-derived CDR1 and CDR2 are WNHNN and SYGVQD (reference sequence). The DNA for the CDR3 is TGCGCCAGCAGTGAGTCTCCCCGGGTAGGAGAGACCCAGTACTTC. Its translation is CASSESPRVGETQYF.